The source of this T cell receptor (beta chain) is a study of shared clonotypes between healthy human individuals. The overall study: The study drew on a couple of women and a few men aged 18 to 49 as donors.

This CDR3 region has 15 residues. V was pared by 1 base and J by 0 bases, with 10 bases between. The V gene's germline CDR1 is SNHLY and CDR2 FYNNEI. Original data processing: Junction-only sequences without quality scores came from ImmunoSEQ, so filtering differed. The data were produced by immunoSEQ multiplex PCR, yet TCRdb's version contains in-frame clones alone and is incomplete. V, J and clone size are those of that table, while D and trimming were read from the DNA. Of fewer than 600,000 clones listed, roughly 77% were seen once; the top ten hold 13%. The receptor comes from a middle-aged woman in good health. Some clones in this sample may be carry-over from other donors' samples. Sequenced input: PBMCs. V gene TRBV2 combines with J gene TRBJ2-7; D unresolved. The CDR3 region is CASSEGIAASYEQYF. In nucleotides, the CDR3 is TGTGCCAGCAGTGAAGGAATAGCCGCCTCCTACGAGCAGTACTTC.